This T cell receptor beta chain was captured in a study of cytomegalovirus exposure and HLA in healthy donors. Study results and limitations: Reported performance of the classifier showed diagnosis of cytomegalovirus status with high specificity and sensitivity.

About this clone: The antigen is not known.

Germline-derived CDR1 and CDR2 are SNHLY and FYNNEI. The CDR3 is 13 residues long. Trimming took 6 bases from V and 2 from J, leaving 11 bases between them. Primers included in the PCR were 60 Vbeta and 13 Jbeta primers. Repertoires were generated with immunoSEQ multiplex PCR, while TCRdb's copy carries only in-frame clones and drops some. Of 160,000 or so clones in the sample, roughly 88% were seen once. This sequence was found in a young woman in good health and CMV-seronegative. The sequenced sample consisted of PBMCs. The chain uses TRBV2 and TRBJ2-7; D possibly corresponds to TRBD2 (5 bases). The CDR3 loop reads CASRTREPYEQYF. CDR3 DNA: TGTGCCAGCAGGACAAGGGAGCCCTACGAGCAGTACTTC. The whole variable domain, remainder taken from reference TRBV2 and TRBJ2-7, is EPEVTQTPSHQVTQMGQEVILRCVPISNHLYFYWYRQILGQKVEFLVSFYNNEISEKSEIFDDQFSVERPDGSNFTLKIRSTKLEDSAMYFCASRTREPYEQYFGPGTRLTVT.